These 15 T cell receptor beta chains share one sample of origin, sequenced in a study of T cell responses to AZD1222 COVID-19 vaccine. This table comes from immunoSEQ multiplex PCR, and its TCRdb copy is limited to in-frame clones, with some not included. Here the sample spans 100,000 to 150,000 clones, around 90% being singletons. The specimen comprised peripheral blood, sampled 28 days after the second AZD1222 dose. The source of these receptors is an adult who received the AZD1222 COVID-19 vaccine.

This chain's CDR3 is CASSYPVLAWEQYF. The DNA of the CDR3 is TGTGCCAGCAGTTACCCTGTCCTAGCGTGGGAGCAGTACTTC. The V and J genes are TRBV6-2 or TRBV6-3 and TRBJ2-7; TRBD2 is a possible D gene (6 bases). This CDR3 has 14 residues. CDR1 MNHEY and CDR2 SVGEGT come from the germline V gene. V lost 2 bases, J lost 7 bases, and 15 bases lay in between.

V and J are TRBV7-9 and TRBJ1-3; a weak D match, TRBD1 (6 bases). Per germline, CDR1 SEHNR and CDR2 FQNEAQ (reference sequence). The CDR3 runs 14 residues. Trimming removed 7 bases from V and 4 bases from J, with 14 bases in between. The CDR3 coding sequence is TGTGCCAGCACCGGAGGGGGGTCCGGAAACACCATATATTTT. It codes for CASTGGGSGNTIYF.

The chain recombines TRBV3-1 (or the pseudogene TRBV3-2) with TRBJ2-1; 10 nucleotides agree with TRBD1. The CDR3 extends over 18 amino acids. Germline V gene data show CDR1 as LGHDT and CDR2 as YNNKEL (reference sequence). Germline trimming cut 1 base from V and 2 bases from J; bases unmatched to any gene: 8. The CDR3 sequence: CASSQGRDRGRTYNEQFF. CDR3 DNA sequence: TGTGCCAGCAGCCAAGGCCGTGACAGGGGGCGAACCTACAATGAGCAGTTCTTC.

The rearrangement links TRBV29-1 to TRBJ2-3; the match to TRBD2 covers 16 bases. CDR1 and CDR2 (germline): SQVTM, ANQGSEA. V was clipped by 7 bases and J by 2 bases; unmatched bases: 3. The CDR3 spans 15 residues. The CDR3 reads CSAGTSGRATDTQYF. For the CDR3, the DNA is TGCAGCGCCGGGACTAGCGGGAGGGCCACAGATACGCAGTATTTT.

The chain combines TRBV28 with TRBJ1-5; tentatively, D is TRBD1 (6 bases). V lost 1 base and J lost 0, with 16 bases in between. Germline V gene data show CDR1 as MDHEN and CDR2 as SYDVKM. CDR3 length: 18 residues. CDR3 sequence reads: CASSLYWGARDSNQPQHF. CDR3 bases: TGTGCCAGCAGTTTATATTGGGGGGCGCGGGATAGCAATCAGCCCCAGCATTTT.

This chain uses TRBV6-5 with TRBJ1-6; 8 nucleotides match TRBD1. V lost 5 bases to trimming and J lost 7 bases; unmatched junction nucleotides: 7. This CDR3 contains 15 residues. Germline V gene lookup returns CDR1 MNHEY and CDR2 SVGAGI. The CDR3 reads CASSTRQGINSPLHF. CDR3 in DNA: TGTGCCAGCAGTACCCGACAGGGGATAAATTCACCCCTCCACTTT.

The chain has TRBV27 and TRBJ1-1; TRBD1 matches at 10 bases. The CDR3 totals 17 residues. Trimming cost V 5 bases and J 2 bases; bases outside gene matches: 11. Germline V gene sequence: CDR1 MNHEY, CDR2 SMNVEV (reference sequence). The CDR3 here is CASSARDRGLTNTEAFF. The CDR3 nucleotides read TGTGCCAGCAGTGCCCGGGACAGGGGCCTTACTAACACTGAAGCTTTCTTT.

This clone was counted once. The chain recombines TRBV5-4 with TRBJ2-3; possibly TRBD2 for D (5 bases). CDR1 and CDR2 from the germline V gene are SGHNT and YYREEE (reference sequence). The CDR3 extends over 16 amino acids. The V end lost 6 bases, the J end lost 5 bases, and 22 bases lay between the germline ends. The DNA of the CDR3 is TGTGCCAGCACCCTTTCCGAGGGCCCTTTAGGAGATACGCAGTATTTT. Encoded protein: CASTLSEGPLGDTQYF. Complete variable domain (other parts from reference TRBV5-4 and TRBJ2-3): ETGVTQSPTHLIKTRGQQVTLRCSSQSGHNTVSWYQQALGQGPQFIFQYYREEENGRGNFPPRFSGLQFPNYSSELNVNALELDDSALYLCASTLSEGPLGDTQYFGPGTRLTVL.

The chain carries TRBV9 and TRBJ2-1; TRBD2 matches at 7 bases. J gave up 3 bases and V 6 bases, and 6 bases lay outside the gene matches. Germline V gene data show CDR1 as SGDLS and CDR2 as YYNGEE. The CDR3 is 14 residues long. CDR3 amino acids: CASTGGRDYNEQFF. The CDR3 DNA reads TGTGCCAGCACCGGGGGGAGGGACTACAATGAGCAGTTCTTC. The full variable domain, in which reference TRBV9 and TRBJ2-1 provide the parts outside the CDR3, is DSGVTQTPKHLITATGQRVTLRCSPRSGDLSVYWYQQSLDQGLQFLIQYYNGEERAKGNILERFSAQQFPDLHSELNLSSLELGDSALYFCASTGGRDYNEQFFGPGTRLTVL.

The V and J genes are TRBV3-1 (or the pseudogene TRBV3-2) and TRBJ1-2; 10 nucleotides line up with TRBD1. The CDR3 is 14 residues long. Germline V gives CDR1 LGHDT, CDR2 YNNKEL (reference sequence). Trimming took 4 bases from V and 8 from J; bases not matched to a gene: 7. The CDR3, as DNA: TGTGCCAGCAGCCGGGGACAGGGGCGGGAAGGCTACACCTTC. Residues: CASSRGQGREGYTF.

This rearrangement joins TRBV7-9 to TRBJ2-7; tentative D call: TRBD1 (5 bases). The ends were cut back, 2 bases at V and 0 bases at J, with 23 bases in the middle. Looked up from germline, CDR1 is SEHNR and CDR2 is FQNEAQ (reference sequence). The CDR3 runs to 19 residues. This CDR3 is CASSLPRGEAGLSSYEQYF. The CDR3 DNA reads TGTGCCAGCAGCTTACCGCGAGGTGAGGCAGGGCTAAGCTCCTACGAGCAGTACTTC.

The gene calls are TRBV20-1 and TRBJ1-1; possible D gene TRBD1, 6 bases. Germline V gene sequence: CDR1 DFQATT, CDR2 SNEGSKA (reference sequence). The CDR3 contains 11 residues. Trimming stripped 6 bases from V and 4 bases from J, with 9 bases between. The CDR3 protein is CSATGLTEAFF. The CDR3 DNA sequence: TGCAGTGCAACAGGGCTCACTGAAGCTTTCTTT.

This chain uses TRBV9 with TRBJ2-7; D ambiguous. Trimming shortened V by 0 bases and J by 1 base, and 8 bases separated the two germline ends. The CDR3 is made up of 14 amino acids. CDR1 and CDR2 (germline): SGDLS, YYNGEE. The CDR3 loop is CASSVGAGSYEQYF. DNA of the CDR3: TGTGCCAGCAGCGTAGGGGCAGGTTCCTACGAGCAGTACTTC.

This rearrangement joins TRBV19 to TRBJ2-5; 14 positions agree with TRBD2. Germline CDR1 is LNHDA and CDR2 is SQIVND (reference sequence). This CDR3 is 18 amino acids long. J lost 7 bases, V lost 5 bases, and 15 bases had no gene match. The CDR3 loop is CASSARSPGTSGRGTQYF. The CDR3 bases are TGTGCCAGTAGTGCCCGATCTCCCGGGACTAGCGGGAGAGGGACCCAGTACTTC.

The rearrangement uses TRBV18 and TRBJ1-4, with TRBD1 matching 8 bases. J was trimmed by 5 bases and V by 2 bases; bases with no gene match: 16. Per the germline V gene, CDR1 is KGHSH and CDR2 is LQKENI. The length of the CDR3 is 19 residues. The CDR3: CASSPGPRTGRSPNEKLFF. CDR3 DNA: TGTGCCAGCTCACCAGGCCCGAGGACAGGGCGGAGTCCCAATGAAAAACTGTTTTTT.